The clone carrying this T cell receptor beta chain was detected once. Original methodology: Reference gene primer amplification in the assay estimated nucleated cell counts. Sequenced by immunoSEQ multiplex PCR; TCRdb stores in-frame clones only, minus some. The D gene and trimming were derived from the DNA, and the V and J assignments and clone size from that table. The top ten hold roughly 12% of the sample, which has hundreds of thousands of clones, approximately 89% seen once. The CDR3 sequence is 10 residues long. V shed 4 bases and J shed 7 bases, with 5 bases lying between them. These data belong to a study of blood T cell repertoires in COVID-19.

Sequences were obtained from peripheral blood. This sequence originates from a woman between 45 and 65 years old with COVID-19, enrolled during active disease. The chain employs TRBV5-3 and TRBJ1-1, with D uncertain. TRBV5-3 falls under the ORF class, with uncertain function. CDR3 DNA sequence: TGTGCCAGAAGCCCTAATGAAGCTTTCTTT. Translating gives CARSPNEAFF.